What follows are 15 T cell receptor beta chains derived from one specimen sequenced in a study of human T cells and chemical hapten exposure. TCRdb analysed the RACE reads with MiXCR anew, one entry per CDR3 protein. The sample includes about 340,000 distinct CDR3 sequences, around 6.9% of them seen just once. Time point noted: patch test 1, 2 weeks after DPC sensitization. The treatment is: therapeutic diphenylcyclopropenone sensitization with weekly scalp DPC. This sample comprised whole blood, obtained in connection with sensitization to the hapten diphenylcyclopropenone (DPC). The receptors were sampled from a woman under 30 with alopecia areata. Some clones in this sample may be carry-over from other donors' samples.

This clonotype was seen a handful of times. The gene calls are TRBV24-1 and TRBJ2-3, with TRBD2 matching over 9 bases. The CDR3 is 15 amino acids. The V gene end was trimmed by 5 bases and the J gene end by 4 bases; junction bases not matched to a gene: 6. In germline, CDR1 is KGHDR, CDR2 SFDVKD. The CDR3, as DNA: TGTGCCACCAGTGCGGAGCGGGGGGCCCCAGATACGCAGTATTTT. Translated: CATSAERGAPDTQYF.

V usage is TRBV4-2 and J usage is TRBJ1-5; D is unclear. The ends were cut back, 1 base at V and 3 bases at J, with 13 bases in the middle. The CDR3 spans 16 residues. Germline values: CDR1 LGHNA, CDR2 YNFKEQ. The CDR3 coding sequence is TGTGCCAGCAGCCAAGTTGAGGGCAGCCCCAATCAGCCCCAGCATTTT. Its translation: CASSQVEGSPNQPQHF.

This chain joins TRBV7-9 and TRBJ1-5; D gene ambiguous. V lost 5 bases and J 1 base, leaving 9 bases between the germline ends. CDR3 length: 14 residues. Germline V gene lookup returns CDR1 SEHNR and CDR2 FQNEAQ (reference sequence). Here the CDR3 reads CASSEGWSNQPQHF. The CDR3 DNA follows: TGTGCCAGCAGCGAGGGCTGGAGCAATCAGCCCCAGCATTTT.

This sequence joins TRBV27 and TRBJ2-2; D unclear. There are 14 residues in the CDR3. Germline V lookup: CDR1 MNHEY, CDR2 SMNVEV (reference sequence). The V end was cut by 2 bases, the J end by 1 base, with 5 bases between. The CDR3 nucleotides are TGTGCCAGCAGTTTAAACCTGAACACCGGGGAGCTGTTTTTT. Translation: CASSLNLNTGELFF.

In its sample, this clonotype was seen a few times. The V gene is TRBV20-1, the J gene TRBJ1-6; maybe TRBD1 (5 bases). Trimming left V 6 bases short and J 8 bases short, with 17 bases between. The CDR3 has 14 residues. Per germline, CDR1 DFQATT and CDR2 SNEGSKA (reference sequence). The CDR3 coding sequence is TGCAGTGCCGCTCGCGGAGGGGCCTATTCACCCCTCCACTTT. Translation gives CSAARGGAYSPLHF.

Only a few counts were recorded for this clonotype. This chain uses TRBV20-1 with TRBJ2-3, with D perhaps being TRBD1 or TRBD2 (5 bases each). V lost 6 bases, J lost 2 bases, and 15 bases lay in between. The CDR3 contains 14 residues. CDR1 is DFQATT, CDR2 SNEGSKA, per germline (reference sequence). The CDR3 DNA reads TGCAGTGCACCCCGGGACCCCTCCACAGATACGCAGTATTTT. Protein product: CSAPRDPSTDTQYF.

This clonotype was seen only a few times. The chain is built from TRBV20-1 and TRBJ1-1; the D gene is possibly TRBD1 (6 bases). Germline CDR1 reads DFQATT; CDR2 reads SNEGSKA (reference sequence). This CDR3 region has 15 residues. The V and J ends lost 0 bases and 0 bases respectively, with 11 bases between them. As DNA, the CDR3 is TGCAGTGCTAGAGATTGGACAGTTATGAACACTGAAGCTTTCTTT. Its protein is CSARDWTVMNTEAFF.

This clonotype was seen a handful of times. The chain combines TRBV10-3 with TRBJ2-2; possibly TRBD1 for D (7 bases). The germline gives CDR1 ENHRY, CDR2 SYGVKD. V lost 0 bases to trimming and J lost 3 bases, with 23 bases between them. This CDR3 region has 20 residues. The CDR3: CAISESSAGQWSVDTGELFF. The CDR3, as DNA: TGTGCCATCAGTGAGTCCTCGGCGGGACAGTGGAGCGTGGACACCGGGGAGCTGTTTTTT.

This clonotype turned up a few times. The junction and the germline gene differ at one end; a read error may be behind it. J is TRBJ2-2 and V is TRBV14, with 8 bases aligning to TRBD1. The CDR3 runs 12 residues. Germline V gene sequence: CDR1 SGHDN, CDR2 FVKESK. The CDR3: CASSLPGQEVFF. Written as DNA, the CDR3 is TGTGCCAGCAGCCTCCCGGGACAGGAGGTGTTTTTT.

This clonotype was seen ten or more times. The CDR3 region has the DNA TGTGCCAGCAGTTTATCGTCAGAGAACACCGGGGAGCTGTTTTTT. Amino acid sequence: CASSLSSENTGELFF. The chain has TRBV27 and TRBJ2-2; D ambiguous. V was pared by 0 bases and J by 1 base, with 6 bases between. Germline values: CDR1 MNHEY, CDR2 SMNVEV (reference sequence). This CDR3 is built from 15 residues.

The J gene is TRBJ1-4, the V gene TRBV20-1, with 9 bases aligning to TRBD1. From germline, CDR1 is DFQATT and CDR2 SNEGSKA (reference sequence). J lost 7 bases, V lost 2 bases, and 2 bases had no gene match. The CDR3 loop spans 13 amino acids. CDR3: CSARLDRGEKLFF. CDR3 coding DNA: TGCAGTGCTAGATTGGACAGGGGTGAAAAACTGTTTTTT.

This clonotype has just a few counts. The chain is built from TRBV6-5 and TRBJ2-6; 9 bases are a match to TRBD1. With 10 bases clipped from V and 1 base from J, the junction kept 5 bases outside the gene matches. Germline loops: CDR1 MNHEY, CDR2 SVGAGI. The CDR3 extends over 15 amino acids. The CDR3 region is CATRTGESGANVLTF. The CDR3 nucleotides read TGTGCCACTCGGACAGGGGAATCTGGGGCCAACGTCCTGACTTTC.

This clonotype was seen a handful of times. CDR3 region: CASPSRGRRYEQYF. CDR3 nucleotides: TGTGCCAGCCCCTCCAGGGGACGTCGGTACGAGCAGTACTTC. This chain links TRBV28 with TRBJ2-7; a weak D match, TRBD1 (6 bases). Trimming took 8 bases from V and 4 from J, leaving 18 bases between them. The CDR3 runs 14 residues. Germline V lookup: CDR1 MDHEN, CDR2 SYDVKM. Combining the CDR3 with reference TRBV28 and TRBJ2-7 gives the whole variable domain DVKVTQSSRYLVKRTGEKVFLECVQDMDHENMFWYRQDPGLGLRLIYFSYDVKMKEKGDIPEGYSVSREKKERFSLILESASTNQTSMYLCASPSRGRRYEQYFGPGTRLTVT.

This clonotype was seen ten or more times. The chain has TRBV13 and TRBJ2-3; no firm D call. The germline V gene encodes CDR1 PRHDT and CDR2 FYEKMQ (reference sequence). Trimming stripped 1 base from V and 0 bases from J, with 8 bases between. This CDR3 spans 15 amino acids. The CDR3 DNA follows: TGTGCCAGCAGCTTAGACTATCCTAGCACAGATACGCAGTATTTT. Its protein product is CASSLDYPSTDTQYF.

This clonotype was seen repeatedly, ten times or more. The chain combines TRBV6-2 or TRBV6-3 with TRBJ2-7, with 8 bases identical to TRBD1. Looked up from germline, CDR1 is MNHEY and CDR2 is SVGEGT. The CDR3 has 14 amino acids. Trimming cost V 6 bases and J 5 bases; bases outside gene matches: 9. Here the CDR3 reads CASSPTGEFHEQYF. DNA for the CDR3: TGTGCCAGCAGCCCGACAGGGGAGTTCCACGAGCAGTACTTC.